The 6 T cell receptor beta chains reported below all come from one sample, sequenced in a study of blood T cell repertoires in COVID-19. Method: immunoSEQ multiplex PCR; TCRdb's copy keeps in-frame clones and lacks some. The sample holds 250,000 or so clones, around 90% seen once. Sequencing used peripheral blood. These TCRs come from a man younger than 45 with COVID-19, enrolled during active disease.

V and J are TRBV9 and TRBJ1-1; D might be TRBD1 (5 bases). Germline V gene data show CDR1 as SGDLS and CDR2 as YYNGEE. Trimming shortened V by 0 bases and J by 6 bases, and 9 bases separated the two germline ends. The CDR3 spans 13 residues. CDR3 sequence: CASSVVTAPEAFF. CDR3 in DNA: TGTGCCAGCAGCGTAGTGACAGCCCCTGAAGCTTTCTTT.

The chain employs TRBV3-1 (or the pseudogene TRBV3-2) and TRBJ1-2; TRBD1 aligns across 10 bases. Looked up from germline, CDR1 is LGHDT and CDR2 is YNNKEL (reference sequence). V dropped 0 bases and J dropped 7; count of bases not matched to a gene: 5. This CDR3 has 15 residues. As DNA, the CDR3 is TGTGCCAGCAGCCAAGATGTTGGGACAGGGGTTGGCTACACCTTC. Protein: CASSQDVGTGVGYTF.

This chain's CDR3 is CATSRQAGTSGNTIYF. The CDR3 nucleotides are TGTGCCACCAGCAGACAAGCCGGGACTTCTGGAAACACCATATATTTT. The chain uses TRBV15 and TRBJ1-3, with D possibly matching TRBD1 (5 bases). Trimming took off 2 bases at V and 1 base at J, with 12 bases between the two ends. Per the germline V gene, CDR1 is LNHNV and CDR2 is YYDKDF (reference sequence). The CDR3 is made up of 16 amino acids.

CDR3 bases: TGCGCCAGCAGCCTCGACTACGCGGGGGAAGAGACCCAGTACTTC. Protein: CASSLDYAGEETQYF. This chain connects TRBV5-1 to TRBJ2-5; 7 bases are shared with TRBD2. The CDR3 has 15 residues. Germline loops: CDR1 SGHRS, CDR2 YFSETQ. Trimming removed 4 bases from V and 3 bases from J; junction bases left unmatched: 9.

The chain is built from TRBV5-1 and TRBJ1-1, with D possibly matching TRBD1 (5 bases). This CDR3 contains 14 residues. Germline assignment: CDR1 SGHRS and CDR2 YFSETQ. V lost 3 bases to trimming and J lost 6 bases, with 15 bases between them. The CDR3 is CASSSPSGYSEAFF. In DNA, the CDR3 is TGCGCCAGCAGCTCCCCCTCAGGGTACTCTGAAGCTTTCTTT.

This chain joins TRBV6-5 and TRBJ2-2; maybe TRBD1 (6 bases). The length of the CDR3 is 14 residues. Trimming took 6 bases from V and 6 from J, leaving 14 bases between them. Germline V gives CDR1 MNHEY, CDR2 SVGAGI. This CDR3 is CASRPGQMPGELFF. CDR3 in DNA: TGTGCCAGCAGGCCCGGACAGATGCCCGGGGAGCTGTTTTTT.